This entry describes one T cell receptor beta chain. These data originate in a study of blood T cell repertoires in COVID-19. About the research overall: COVID-19 samples collected from the United States, Italy and Spain covered acute and convalescent phases. Sources were T cells, B-cell-depleted T cells, or PBMCs; the material itself was cDNA or gDNA.

Cohort 3 donors were reported recovered after two negative PCRs, clearance, or symptom resolution. As handled by the study authors: Amplifying reference gene primers gave estimates of nucleated cell counts. The table came from immunoSEQ multiplex PCR; TCRdb's copy has only in-frame clones and leaves some out. V and J calls plus clone size are reproduced from that table; the DNA served to infer D and trimming. The data contain 350,000 to 450,000 clones, 80% to 90% of them singletons. The CDR3 has 14 residues. Deletions cut 3 bases from V and 4 bases from J, with 12 bases between. The V gene's germline CDR1 is SGHRS and CDR2 YFSETQ.

The clonotype originates from a man between 25 and 39 years old who had recovered from COVID-19. Material: PBMCs or T cells enriched from blood (not recorded which). The J gene is TRBJ2-3, the V gene TRBV5-1; possible D gene TRBD1, 7 bases. The CDR3 sequence is CASSSRGAPDTQYF. DNA for the CDR3: TGCGCCAGCAGCTCCAGGGGGGCCCCAGATACGCAGTATTTT.